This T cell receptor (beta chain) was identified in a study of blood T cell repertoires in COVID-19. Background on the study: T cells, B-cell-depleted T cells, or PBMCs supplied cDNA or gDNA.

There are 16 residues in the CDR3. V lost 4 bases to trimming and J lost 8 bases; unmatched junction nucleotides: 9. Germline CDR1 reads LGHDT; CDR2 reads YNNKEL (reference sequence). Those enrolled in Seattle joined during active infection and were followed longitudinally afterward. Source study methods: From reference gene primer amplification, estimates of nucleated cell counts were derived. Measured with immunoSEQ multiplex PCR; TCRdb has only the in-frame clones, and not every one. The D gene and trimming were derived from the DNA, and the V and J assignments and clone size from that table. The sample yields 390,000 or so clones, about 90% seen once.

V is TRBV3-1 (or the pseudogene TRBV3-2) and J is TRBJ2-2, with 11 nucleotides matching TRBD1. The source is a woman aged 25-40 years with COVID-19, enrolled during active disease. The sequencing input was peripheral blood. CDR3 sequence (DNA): TGTGCCAGCAGCCCTTCCCGGGACAGGGGGTCGGGGGAGCTGTTTTTT. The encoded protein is CASSPSRDRGSGELFF.